These T cell receptor beta chains were read from a single sample in a study of T cell responses to AZD1222 COVID-19 vaccine. TCRdb's copy holds only in-frame clones and misses some; the assay was immunoSEQ multiplex PCR. The table includes 180,000 or so clones, 80% to 95% detected once. The sample was peripheral blood, taken 28 days after the second AZD1222 dose. These receptors were collected from an adult who received the AZD1222 COVID-19 vaccine. CDR3s include the opening cysteine and the closing phenylalanine or tryptophan. A D gene is named only where the DNA matches it firmly. A row's size may be missing; if present it is once, few, many or a size class.

D gene	V gene	J gene	clone size	CDR3 DNA	CDR3 protein
TRBD1	TRBV11-3	TRBJ2-2	-	TGTGCCAGCAGCCCAGGGACAGCGAACACCGGGGAGCTGTTTTTT	CASSPGTANTGELFF
TRBD2	TRBV29-1	TRBJ2-3	-	TGCAGCGTTCCCGGGACTAGCGTCGCTAGCACAGATACGCAGTATTTT	CSVPGTSVASTDTQYF
TRBD2	TRBV6-2/TRBV6-3	TRBJ2-5	once	TGTGCCAGCAGTGCCGGGACTAGCGGGGGGCCAGAAGAGACCCAGTACTTC	CASSAGTSGGPEETQYF
TRBD2	TRBV25-1	TRBJ2-5	-	TGTGCCAGCAGTGTAGGGACTAGCGGGGGGTGGTACCAAGAGACCCAGTACTTC	CASSVGTSGGWYQETQYF
-	TRBV5-1	TRBJ2-3	-	TGCGCCAGCAGCTTGGCTGGGCTCTCAATGCGGTATTTT	CASSLAGLSMRYF
-	TRBV10-3	TRBJ2-7	few	TGTGCCATCAGTGAAAGGTCCGGACTAACTGTAGAGCAGTACTTC	CAISERSGLTVEQYF
-	TRBV6-1	TRBJ1-2	-	TGTGCCAGCAGTGAATTCTCTTGGAGGGGAGAAGGCTATGGCTACACCTTC	CASSEFSWRGEGYGYTF
TRBD2	TRBV19	TRBJ2-1	few	TGTGCCAGTAGTATAGATTTAGCGGGAGGGCCCTACAATGAGCAGTTCTTC	CASSIDLAGGPYNEQFF
-	TRBV2	TRBJ2-1	few	TGTGCCAGCAGTGTTGACAGGACCCAGAGCTCCTACAATGAGCAGTTCTTC	CASSVDRTQSSYNEQFF
TRBD1	TRBV10-3	TRBJ2-5	-	TGTGCCATCAGTGCGACAGGGGGCGTTGAGACCCAGTACTTC	CAISATGGVETQYF
TRBD1	TRBV4-1	TRBJ1-6	once	TGCGCCAGCAGCCCTATCAGGGGGATCGGTAATTCACCCCTCCACTTT	CASSPIRGIGNSPLHF
-	TRBV28	TRBJ2-7	-	TGTGCCAGCTGCTGGCCAGGGTGCTACGAGCAGTACTTC	CASCWPGCYEQYF
TRBD1	TRBV4-1	TRBJ2-2	-	TGCGCCAGCAGCCGGGGACAGGGGAACACCGGGGAGCTGTTTTTT	CASSRGQGNTGELFF
-	TRBV6-6	TRBJ2-7	-	TGTGCCAGCAGTTCCGCTGGGACGACGGACTCCTACGAGCAGTACTTC	CASSSAGTTDSYEQYF
-	TRBV30	TRBJ1-6	once	TGTGCCTGGAGCGGTGGGGGATCGCGGTATAATTCACCCCTCCACTTT	CAWSGGGSRYNSPLHF
TRBD2	TRBV5-1	TRBJ2-1	-	TGCGCCAGCAGCTTGGATGGGCTAGCGGGAGGGCGCTTAAAGGGCAGTGAGCAGTTCTTC	CASSLDGLAGGRLKGSEQFF
-	TRBV9	TRBJ2-5	-	TGTGCCAGCAGCGTAGAGTCCTCCGAGACCCAGTACTTC	CASSVESSETQYF
TRBD2	TRBV28	TRBJ2-7	-	TGTGCCAGCGTCCCTAGGACTAGCGGGGACGAGCAGTACTTC	CASVPRTSGDEQYF
TRBD1	TRBV27	TRBJ1-3	-	TGTGCCAGCAGTCTGACAGGGATCTCTGGAAACACCATATATTTT	CASSLTGISGNTIYF
-	TRBV28	TRBJ2-1	-	TGTGCCAGCAGTTTAGAGGGTTCCTACAATGAGCAGTTCTTC	CASSLEGSYNEQFF
-	TRBV6-5	TRBJ1-6	-	TGTGCCAGCAGCAGCGACCTAAATTCACCCCTCCACTTT	CASSSDLNSPLHF
TRBD1	TRBV7-2	TRBJ2-5	-	TGTGCCAGCAGCCTTTCAACCGGGACAGGTAGGGCCCAGTACTTC	CASSLSTGTGRAQYF
-	TRBV19	TRBJ1-5	-	TGTGCCAGTAGTTTGTCTACAGGCAATCAGCCCCAGCATTTT	CASSLSTGNQPQHF
-	TRBV14	TRBJ1-5	-	TGTGCCAGCAGCCAAGATCTCGGTCAGCCCCAGCATTTT	CASSQDLGQPQHF
TRBD2	TRBV12-3/TRBV12-4	TRBJ2-7	-	TGTGCCAGCAGTTTAGGACTAGCTGGGGAGCAGTACTTC	CASSLGLAGEQYF